Listed below are T cell receptor beta chains from one sample, sequenced in a study of T cells in Graves' hyperthyroidism and ophthalmopathy. TCRdb re-derived calls from the multiplex PCR reads in MiXCR, one entry per CDR3 protein. The table lists roughly 560,000 distinct CDR3 sequences, under 15% of them singletons. Sequenced material: blood. These receptors originate from a woman in her forties with Graves' ophthalmopathy. The CDR3 runs from the conserved cysteine through the conserved F or W. A D gene is named only where the DNA matches it firmly. Clone size is not always given. Where it is, it says once, few, many or a class for expanded clones.

TRBD2	TRBV11-2	TRBJ2-7	many	TGTGCCAGCAGCCCTCGGACTAGCGGGGCCTACGAGCAGTACTTC	CASSPRTSGAYEQYF
-	TRBV6-1	TRBJ1-3	-	TGTGCCAGCAGACCAAGACCGAACTCTGGAAACACCATATATTTT	CASRPRPNSGNTIYF
TRBD1	TRBV4-2	TRBJ1-2	many	TGTGCCAGCAGCCAAGAGACTGGACAGGCGGAGTATGGCTACACCTTC	CASSQETGQAEYGYTF
-	TRBV2	TRBJ1-1	many	TGTGCCAGCAGTGATCGGGGGTCTAACACTGAAGCTTTCTTT	CASSDRGSNTEAFF
-	TRBV29-1	TRBJ2-2	few	TGCAGCGTTGAAATACGGGGGCGAGACACCGGGGAGCTGTTTTTT	CSVEIRGRDTGELFF
TRBD2	TRBV19	TRBJ2-3	few	TGTGCCAGTAGTTTCTACGCGGGAGGGAGAGATACGCAGTATTTT	CASSFYAGGRDTQYF
-	TRBV6-2/TRBV6-3	TRBJ2-5	many	TGTGCCAGCAGTGATACAGGGCCCGGGGCGGAGACCCAGTACTTC	CASSDTGPGAETQYF
-	TRBV18	TRBJ2-4	-	TGTGCCAGCTCACCACCGGCGAATTTAGCCAAAAACATTCAGTACTTC	CASSPPANLAKNIQYF
TRBD1	TRBV28	TRBJ1-1	-	TGTGCCAGCAGTTGGACAGGGGGCTATACTGAAGCTTTCTTT	CASSWTGGYTEAFF
TRBD2	TRBV12-3/TRBV12-4	TRBJ2-5	many	TGTGCCAGCAGGGGGGGTTCCGGGACTAGCACGGAGACCCAGTACTTC	CASRGGSGTSTETQYF
-	TRBV7-2	TRBJ1-2	many	TGTGCCAGCAGCCCAACCTGGGCGGCTAACTATGGCTACACCTTC	CASSPTWAANYGYTF
-	TRBV11-2	TRBJ1-3	many	TGTGCCAGCAGCACAGCCTCTGGAAACACCATATATTTT	CASSTASGNTIYF
-	TRBV6-4	TRBJ1-1	few	TGTGCCAGCAGTGAAAAAGCGAACACTGAAGCTTTCTTT	CASSEKANTEAFF
TRBD2	TRBV30	TRBJ2-7	few	TGTGCCTGGACTAGCGGGTTCCTCTACGAGCAGTACTTC	CAWTSGFLYEQYF
-	TRBV11-2	TRBJ2-7	many	TGTGCCAGCAGCGGCAGGGTATCCTACGAGCAGTACTTC	CASSGRVSYEQYF
-	TRBV9	TRBJ1-2	few	TGTGCCAGCAGCGTACACCGGACGGACAACTATGGCTACACCTTC	CASSVHRTDNYGYTF
-	TRBV9	TRBJ1-1	many	TGTGCCAGCAGCGCCCAGGGCCACTTGAACACTGAAGCTTTCTTT	CASSAQGHLNTEAFF
TRBD1	TRBV20-1	TRBJ1-2	-	TGCAGTCAAACAGGGGGCCACTTC	CSQTGGHF
-	TRBV7-3	TRBJ1-6	many	TGTGCCAGCAGCTTAACTTATTTGGGTCGTCCCCTCCACTTT	CASSLTYLGRPLHF
TRBD2	TRBV11-2	TRBJ2-7	many	TGTGCCAGCAGATGGACTAGCGGGAGGTCCTCCTCCTACGAGCAGTACTTC	CASRWTSGRSSSYEQYF
-	TRBV11-3	TRBJ2-7	few	TGTGCCAGCAGCTCACCCGGGCTCTTCTACGAGCAGTACTTC	CASSSPGLFYEQYF
-	TRBV2	TRBJ2-2	few	TGTGCCAGCAGTGCAGGGACGGAGAACACCGGGGAGCTGTTTTTT	CASSAGTENTGELFF
TRBD1	TRBV12-3/TRBV12-4	TRBJ2-6	-	TGTGCCAGCACCCCGGGACAGCCTTCTGGGGCCAACGTCCTGACTTTC	CASTPGQPSGANVLTF
-	TRBV13	TRBJ2-2	many	TGTGCCAGCAGCCGAGGCGTTCGGGAGCTGTTTTTT	CASSRGVRELFF
-	TRBV19	TRBJ2-3	many	TGTGCCAGTAGACACAGCACAGATACGCAGTATTTT	CASRHSTDTQYF
-	TRBV20-1	TRBJ1-3	-	TGCAGTGCCGAGTCTTGGGGAAACACCATATATTTT	CSAESWGNTIYF
-	TRBV7-2	TRBJ2-7	many	TGTGCCAGCAGCTTAGCGGAGGGAAATTACGAGCAGTACTTC	CASSLAEGNYEQYF
TRBD1	TRBV6-5	TRBJ2-7	many	TGTGCCAGCAGTTACGGACAGGGGGTCTACGAGCAGTACTTC	CASSYGQGVYEQYF
-	TRBV29-1	TRBJ1-2	many	TGCAGCGTTGATGATGCAGGGACCTATGGCTACACCTTC	CSVDDAGTYGYTF
-	TRBV18	TRBJ1-2	few	TGTGCCAGCTCACCATCCGGACTTAACTATGGCTACACCTTC	CASSPSGLNYGYTF
-	TRBV6-1	TRBJ2-5	many	TGTGCCAGCAGTCAGCCTAAGACAGGCCAAGAGACCCAGTACTTC	CASSQPKTGQETQYF
-	TRBV28	TRBJ1-6	-	TGTGCCACCTCAGGGCGGCGGAATTCACCCCTCCACTTT	CATSGRRNSPLHF
-	TRBV2	TRBJ1-2	many	TGTGCCAGCAGACTGAAGGGTGGCTACACCTTC	CASRLKGGYTF
-	TRBV29-1	TRBJ1-1	many	TGCAGCGCTGTTACCCAGTCGAACACTGAAGCTTTCTTT	CSAVTQSNTEAFF
-	TRBV18	TRBJ1-1	-	TGTGCCAGCTCATACGACAGTGATGGGGAAGCTTTCTTT	CASSYDSDGEAFF